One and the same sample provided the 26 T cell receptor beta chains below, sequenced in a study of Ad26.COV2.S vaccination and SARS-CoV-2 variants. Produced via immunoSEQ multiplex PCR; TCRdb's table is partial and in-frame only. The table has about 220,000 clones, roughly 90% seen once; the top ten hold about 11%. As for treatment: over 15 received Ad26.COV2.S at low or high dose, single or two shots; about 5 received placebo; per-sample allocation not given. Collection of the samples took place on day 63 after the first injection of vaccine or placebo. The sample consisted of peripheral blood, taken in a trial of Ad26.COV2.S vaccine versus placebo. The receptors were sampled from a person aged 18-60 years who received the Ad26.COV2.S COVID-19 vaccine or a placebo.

The CDR3, as DNA: TGCGCCAGCAGTGAAAATGTACAGGGGGCGAAAAATTCACCCCTCCACTTT. Translated, it gives CASSENVQGAKNSPLHF. The chain uses TRBV10-2 and TRBJ1-6; 9 bases fit TRBD1. The CDR3 runs to 17 residues. Trimming took 3 bases from V and 7 from J; bases not matched to a gene: 10. The germline CDR1 and CDR2 sequences are WSHSY and SAAADI.

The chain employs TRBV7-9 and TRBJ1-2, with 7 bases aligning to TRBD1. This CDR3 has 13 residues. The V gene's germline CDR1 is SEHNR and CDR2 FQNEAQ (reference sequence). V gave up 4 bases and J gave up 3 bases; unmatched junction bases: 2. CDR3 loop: CASSSTGYYGYTF. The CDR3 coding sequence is TGTGCCAGCAGCTCGACAGGGTACTATGGCTACACCTTC.

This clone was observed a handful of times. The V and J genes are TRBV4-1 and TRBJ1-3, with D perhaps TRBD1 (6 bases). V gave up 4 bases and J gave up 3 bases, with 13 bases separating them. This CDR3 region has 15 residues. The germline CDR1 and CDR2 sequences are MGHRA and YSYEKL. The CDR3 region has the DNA TGCGCCAGCAGCCCTGGACAGCGAAGTGGAAACACCATATATTTT. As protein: CASSPGQRSGNTIYF.

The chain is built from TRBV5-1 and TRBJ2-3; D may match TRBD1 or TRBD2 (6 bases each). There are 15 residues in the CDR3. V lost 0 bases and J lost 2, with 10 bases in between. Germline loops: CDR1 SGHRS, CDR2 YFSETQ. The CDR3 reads CASSLEGGDTDTQYF. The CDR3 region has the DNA TGCGCCAGCAGCTTGGAGGGGGGCGACACAGATACGCAGTATTTT.

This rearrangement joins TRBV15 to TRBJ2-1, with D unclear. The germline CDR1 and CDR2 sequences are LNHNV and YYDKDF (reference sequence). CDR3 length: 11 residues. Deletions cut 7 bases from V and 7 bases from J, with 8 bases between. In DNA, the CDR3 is TGTGCCACCACCTACGGAAATGAGCAGTTCTTC. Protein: CATTYGNEQFF.

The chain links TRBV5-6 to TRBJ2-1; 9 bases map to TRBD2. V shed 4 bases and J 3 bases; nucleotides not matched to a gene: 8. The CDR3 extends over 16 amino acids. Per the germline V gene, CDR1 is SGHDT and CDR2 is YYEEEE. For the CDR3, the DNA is TGTGCCAGCAGCCTTAGAGCGGGGGGAGGCTACAATGAGCAGTTCTTC. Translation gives CASSLRAGGGYNEQFF.

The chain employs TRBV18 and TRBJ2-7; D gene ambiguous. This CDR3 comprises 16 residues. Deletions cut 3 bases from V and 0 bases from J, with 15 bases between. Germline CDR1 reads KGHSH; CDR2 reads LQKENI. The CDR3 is CASSPRNRKTSYEQYF. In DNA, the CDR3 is TGTGCCAGCTCACCCAGGAACCGGAAAACCTCCTACGAGCAGTACTTC.

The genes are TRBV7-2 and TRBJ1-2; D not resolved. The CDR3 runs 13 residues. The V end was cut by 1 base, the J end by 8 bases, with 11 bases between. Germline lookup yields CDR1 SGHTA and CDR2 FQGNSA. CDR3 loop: CASSLEGLGGYTF. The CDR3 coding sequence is TGTGCCAGCAGCTTAGAAGGGCTCGGAGGCTACACCTTC.

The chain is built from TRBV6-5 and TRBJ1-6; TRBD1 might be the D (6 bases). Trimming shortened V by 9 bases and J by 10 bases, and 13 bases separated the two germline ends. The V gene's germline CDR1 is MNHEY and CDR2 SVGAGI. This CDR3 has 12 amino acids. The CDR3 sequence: CASREGGSPLHF. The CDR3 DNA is TGTGCCAGTCGAGAAGGGGGATCACCCCTCCACTTT.

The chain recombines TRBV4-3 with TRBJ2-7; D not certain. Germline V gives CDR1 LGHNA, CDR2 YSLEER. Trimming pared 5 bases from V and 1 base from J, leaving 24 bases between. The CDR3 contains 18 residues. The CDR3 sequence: CASSRGYSVVSGSYEQYF. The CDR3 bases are TGCGCCAGCAGCAGAGGATACTCCGTGGTATCGGGTTCCTACGAGCAGTACTTC.

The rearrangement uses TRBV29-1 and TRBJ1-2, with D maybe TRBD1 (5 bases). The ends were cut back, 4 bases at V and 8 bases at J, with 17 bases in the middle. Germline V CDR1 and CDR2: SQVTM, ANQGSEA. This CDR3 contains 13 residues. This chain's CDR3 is CSVVGRTRGGYTF. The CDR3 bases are TGCAGCGTTGTAGGGAGGACGAGGGGCGGCTACACCTTC. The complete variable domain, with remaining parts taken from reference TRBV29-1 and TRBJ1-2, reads SAVISQKPSRDICQRGTSLTIQCQVDSQVTMMFWYRQQPGQSLTLIATANQGSEATYESGFVIDKFPISRPNLTFSTLTVSNMSPEDSSIYLCSVVGRTRGGYTFGSGTRLTVV.

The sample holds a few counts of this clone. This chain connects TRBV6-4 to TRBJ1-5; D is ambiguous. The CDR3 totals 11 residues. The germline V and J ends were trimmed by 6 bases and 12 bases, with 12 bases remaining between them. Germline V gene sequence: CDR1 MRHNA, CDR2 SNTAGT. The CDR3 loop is CASSPPSCQHF. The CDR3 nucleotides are TGTGCCAGCAGCCCCCCTAGTTGCCAGCATTTT.

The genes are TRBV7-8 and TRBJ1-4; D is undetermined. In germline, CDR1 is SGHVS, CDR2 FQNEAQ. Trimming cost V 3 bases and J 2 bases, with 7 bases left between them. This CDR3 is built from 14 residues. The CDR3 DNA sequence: TGTGCCAGCAGCTTGGAAACGACTAATGAAAAACTGTTTTTT. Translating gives CASSLETTNEKLFF. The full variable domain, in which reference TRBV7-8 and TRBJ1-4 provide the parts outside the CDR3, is GAGVSQSPRYKVAKRGQDVALRCDPISGHVSLFWYQQALGQGPEFLTYFQNEAQLDKSGLPSDRFFAERPEGSVSTLKIQRTQQEDSAVYLCASSLETTNEKLFFGSGTQLSVL.

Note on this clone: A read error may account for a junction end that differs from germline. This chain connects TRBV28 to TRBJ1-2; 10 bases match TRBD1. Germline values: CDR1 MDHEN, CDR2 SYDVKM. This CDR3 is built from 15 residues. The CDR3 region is CASTPSTGTGAPSCF. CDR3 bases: TGTGCCAGCACCCCCTCAACCGGGACAGGGGCCCCAAGCTGCTTC.

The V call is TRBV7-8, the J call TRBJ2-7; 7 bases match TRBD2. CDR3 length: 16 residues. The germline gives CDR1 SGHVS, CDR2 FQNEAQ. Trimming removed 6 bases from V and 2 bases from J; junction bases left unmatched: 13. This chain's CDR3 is CASSYAPGGQTYEQYF. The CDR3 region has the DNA TGTGCCAGCAGTTACGCCCCGGGAGGACAAACCTACGAGCAGTACTTC. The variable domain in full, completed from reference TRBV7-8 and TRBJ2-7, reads GAGVSQSPRYKVAKRGQDVALRCDPISGHVSLFWYQQALGQGPEFLTYFQNEAQLDKSGLPSDRFFAERPEGSVSTLKIQRTQQEDSAVYLCASSYAPGGQTYEQYFGPGTRLTVT.

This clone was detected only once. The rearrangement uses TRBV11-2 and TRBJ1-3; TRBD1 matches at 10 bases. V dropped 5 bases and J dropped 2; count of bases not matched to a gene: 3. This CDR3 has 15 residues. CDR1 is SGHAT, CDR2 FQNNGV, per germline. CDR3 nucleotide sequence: TGTGCCAGCAGCACGACAGGGGGCACTGGAAACACCATATATTTT. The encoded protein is CASSTTGGTGNTIYF.

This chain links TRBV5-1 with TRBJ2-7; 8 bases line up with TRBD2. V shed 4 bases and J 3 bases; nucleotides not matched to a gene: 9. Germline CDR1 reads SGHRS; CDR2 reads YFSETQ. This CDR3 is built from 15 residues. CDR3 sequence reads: CASSLKLAASYEQYF. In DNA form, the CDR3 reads TGCGCCAGCAGCCTTAAACTAGCGGCAAGCTACGAGCAGTACTTC.

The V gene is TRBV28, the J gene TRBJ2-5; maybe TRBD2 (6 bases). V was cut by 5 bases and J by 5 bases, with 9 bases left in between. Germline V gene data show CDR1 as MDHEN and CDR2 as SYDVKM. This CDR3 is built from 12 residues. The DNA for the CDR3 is TGTGCCAGCAGTCGGGGGAAGGAGACCCAGTACTTC. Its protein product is CASSRGKETQYF.

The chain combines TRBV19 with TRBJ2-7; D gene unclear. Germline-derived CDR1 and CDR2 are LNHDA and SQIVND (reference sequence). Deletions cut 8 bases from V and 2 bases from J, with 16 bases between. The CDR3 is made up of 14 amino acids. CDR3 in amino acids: CASRASGPTYEQYF. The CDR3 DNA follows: TGTGCCAGTCGAGCGTCCGGGCCAACCTACGAGCAGTACTTC.

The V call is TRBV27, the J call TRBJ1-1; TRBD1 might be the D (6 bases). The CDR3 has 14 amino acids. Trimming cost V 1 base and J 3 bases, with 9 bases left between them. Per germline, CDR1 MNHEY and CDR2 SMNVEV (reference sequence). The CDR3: CASSLLGGYTEAFF. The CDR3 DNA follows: TGTGCCAGCAGTTTATTGGGGGGCTACACTGAAGCTTTCTTT.

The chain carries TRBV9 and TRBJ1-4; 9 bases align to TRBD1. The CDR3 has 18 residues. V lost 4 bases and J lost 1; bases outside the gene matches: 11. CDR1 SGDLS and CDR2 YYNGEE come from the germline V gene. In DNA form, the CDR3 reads TGTGCCAGCAGCTACCCCCGGGACAGGGATCGAACTAATGAAAAACTGTTTTTT. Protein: CASSYPRDRDRTNEKLFF.

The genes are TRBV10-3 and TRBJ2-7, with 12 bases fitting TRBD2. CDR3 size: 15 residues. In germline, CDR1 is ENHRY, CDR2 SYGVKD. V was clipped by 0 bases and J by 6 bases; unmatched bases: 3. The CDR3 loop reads CAISESTSGGGEQYF. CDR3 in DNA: TGTGCCATCAGTGAGTCGACTAGCGGGGGTGGCGAGCAGTACTTC.

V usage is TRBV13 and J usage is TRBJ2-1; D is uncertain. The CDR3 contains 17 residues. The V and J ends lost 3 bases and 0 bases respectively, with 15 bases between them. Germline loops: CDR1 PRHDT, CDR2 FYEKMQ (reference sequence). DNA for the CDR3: TGTGCCAGCAGCTTGTTAGTTCATCTCAGCTCCTACAATGAGCAGTTCTTC. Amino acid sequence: CASSLLVHLSSYNEQFF.

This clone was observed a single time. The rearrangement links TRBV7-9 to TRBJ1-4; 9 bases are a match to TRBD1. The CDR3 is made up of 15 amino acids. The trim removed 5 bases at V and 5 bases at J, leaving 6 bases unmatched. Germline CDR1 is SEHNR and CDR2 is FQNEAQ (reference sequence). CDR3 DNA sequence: TGTGCCAGCAGCAGTCTCGGGACAGGGAATGAAAAACTGTTTTTT. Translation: CASSSLGTGNEKLFF.

The CDR3 loop is CASSSYFFDEQFF. CDR3 DNA: TGTGCCAGCAGCAGTTATTTCTTCGATGAGCAGTTCTTC. The chain recombines TRBV28 with TRBJ2-1; D call uncertain. The CDR3 has 13 amino acids. V lost 6 bases and J lost 8, with 14 bases in between. Germline V CDR1 and CDR2: MDHEN, SYDVKM.

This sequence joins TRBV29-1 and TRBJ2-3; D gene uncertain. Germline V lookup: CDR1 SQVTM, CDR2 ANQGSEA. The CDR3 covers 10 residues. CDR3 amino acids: CTNPRDTQYF. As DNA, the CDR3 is TGCACTAACCCGAGGGATACGCAGTATTTT.